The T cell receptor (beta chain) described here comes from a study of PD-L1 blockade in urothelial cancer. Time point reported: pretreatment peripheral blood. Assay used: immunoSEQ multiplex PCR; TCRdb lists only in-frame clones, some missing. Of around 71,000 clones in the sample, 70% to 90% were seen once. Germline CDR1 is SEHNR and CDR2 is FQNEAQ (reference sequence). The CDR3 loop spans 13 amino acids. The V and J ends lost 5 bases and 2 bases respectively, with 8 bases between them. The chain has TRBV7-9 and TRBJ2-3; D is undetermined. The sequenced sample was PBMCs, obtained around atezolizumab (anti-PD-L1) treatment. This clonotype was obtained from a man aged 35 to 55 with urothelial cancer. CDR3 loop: CASSPVVTDTQYF. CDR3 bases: TGTGCCAGCAGCCCGGTCGTCACAGATACGCAGTATTTT.